Listed here are 5 T cell receptor beta chains from one sample, sequenced in a study of regulatory T cells in long-lasting Graves disease. This sample's time point: persistent/refractory GD, antithyroid drugs over 5 years with positive TRAb. Making the TCR library involved RNA that had been extracted from PBMCs. TCR beta libraries were built with iRepertoire HTBI primers and Arm-PCR of CDR3 regions. Using its own MiXCR run on the multiplex PCR reads, TCRdb lists one record per CDR3 protein. The sample shows 450,000 or so distinct CDR3 sequences, less than 25% of them seen only once. Sequencing used peripheral blood mononuclear cells (PBMCs), obtained when the disease was refractory, from a patient treated with antithyroid drugs. These receptors all stem from a female donor with Graves disease.

The genes are TRBV19 and TRBJ1-2; D not certain. The germline V gene has CDR1 LNHDA and CDR2 SQIVND (reference sequence). The CDR3 has 13 residues. The V end lost 7 bases, the J end lost 1 base, and 10 bases lay between the germline ends. CDR3 amino acids: CASTWTGNYGYTF. The CDR3 DNA follows: TGTGCCAGTACTTGGACCGGTAACTATGGCTACACCTTC.

The V gene is TRBV20-1, the J gene TRBJ2-1; tentative D call: TRBD2 (5 bases). The V end lost 5 bases, the J end lost 7 bases, and 15 bases lay between the germline ends. Looked up from germline, CDR1 is DFQATT and CDR2 is SNEGSKA (reference sequence). The CDR3 loop spans 13 amino acids. In nucleotides, the CDR3 is TGCAGTGCTCTCCGAGGGTCAGGTAATGAGCAGTTCTTC. Translated, it gives CSALRGSGNEQFF.

This clonotype turned up a few times. This chain links TRBV7-3 with TRBJ2-7; no clear D. Germline CDR1 and CDR2: SGHTA and FQGTGA. The CDR3 is made up of 13 amino acids. V was cut by 5 bases and J by 6 bases, with 14 bases left in between. CDR3 nucleotide sequence: TGTGCCAGCAGCCCCGCCGTGAGTCTCGAGCAGTACTTC. Its translation: CASSPAVSLEQYF.

To note about this clonotype: This clone may be a read error of a much larger clone one base away. The chain employs TRBV11-2 and TRBJ2-5, with D perhaps matching TRBD1 or TRBD2 (5 bases each). There are 12 residues in the CDR3. Looked up from germline, CDR1 is SGHAT and CDR2 is FQNNGV. The CDR3 sequence: CAGSSGPTTQYF. The CDR3 bases are TGTGCCGGCAGCTCGGGACCTACCACCCAGTACTTC. Supplemented by reference TRBV11-2 and TRBJ2-5, the full variable domain reads EAGVAQSPRYKIIEKRQSVAFWCNPISGHATLYWYQQILGQGPKLLIQFQNNGVVDDSQLPKDRFSAERLKGVDSTLKIQPAKLEDSAVYLCAGSSGPTTQYFGPGTRLLVL.

This clonotype has ten or more counts. J is TRBJ1-1 and V is TRBV11-2; TRBD1 might be the D (6 bases). CDR3 length equals 9 residues. Deletions cut 9 bases from V and 11 bases from J, with 10 bases between. Germline V gene lookup returns CDR1 SGHAT and CDR2 FQNNGV. The CDR3 DNA is TGTGCCAGACGACAGGAGGCTTTCTTT. Encoded protein: CARRQEAFF.